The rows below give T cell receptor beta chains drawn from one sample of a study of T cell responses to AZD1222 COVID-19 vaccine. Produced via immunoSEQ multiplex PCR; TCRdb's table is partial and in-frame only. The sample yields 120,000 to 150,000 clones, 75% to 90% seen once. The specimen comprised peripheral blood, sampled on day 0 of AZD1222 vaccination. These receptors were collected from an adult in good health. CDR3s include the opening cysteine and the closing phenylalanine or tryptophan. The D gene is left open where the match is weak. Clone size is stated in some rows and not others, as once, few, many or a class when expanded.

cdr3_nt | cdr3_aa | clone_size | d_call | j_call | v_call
TGTGCCAGCAGCATTAGGGGGGGTGTGAACACTGAAGCTTTCTTT | CASSIRGGVNTEAFF | NA | NA | TRBJ1-1 | TRBV7-9
TGTGCCAGCAGCGAAACGTTGACAGGGACTAGCGTAACCTACGAGCAGTACTTC | CASSETLTGTSVTYEQYF | once | TRBD2 | TRBJ2-7 | TRBV25-1
TGTGCCAGCAGTGAGCAGGAGTATTTGGGATCACCCCTCCACTTT | CASSEQEYLGSPLHF | NA | NA | TRBJ1-6 | TRBV2
TGTGCCAGCAGTTGGGCCGGGGGCAGGGGAGAGACCCAGTACTTC | CASSWAGGRGETQYF | NA | NA | TRBJ2-5 | TRBV11-2
TGTGCCAGCAGCCCCCAAGGGGTGGAACAGGCCTACGAGCAGTACTTC | CASSPQGVEQAYEQYF | NA | NA | TRBJ2-7 | TRBV3-1/TRBV3-2
TGTGCCAGCAGCTCACCGGGAGGTTACAATGAGCAGTTCTTC | CASSSPGGYNEQFF | NA | TRBD2 | TRBJ2-1 | TRBV7-2
TGTGCCAGCAGTGGAACCCCACTCGGACGGATTTCTACCCTCAATCAGCCCCAGCATTTT | CASSGTPLGRISTLNQPQHF | NA | NA | TRBJ1-5 | TRBV6-2/TRBV6-3
TGTGCCAGCAGCGTCATAGGGACAGGGAACACTGAAGCTTTCTTT | CASSVIGTGNTEAFF | NA | TRBD1 | TRBJ1-1 | TRBV3-1/TRBV3-2
TGTGCCAGCAGCTTAGTTGGGGGTCTCAACACTGAAGCTTTCTTT | CASSLVGGLNTEAFF | NA | NA | TRBJ1-1 | TRBV13
TGTGCCAGTAGTATGTTACCCCCACTAGCGGGGGGCCGTTTAGCCAAAAACATTCAGTACTTC | CASSMLPPLAGGRLAKNIQYF | NA | TRBD2 | TRBJ2-4 | TRBV19
TGTGCCAGCCGGGACAGGCAATACAATGAGCAGTTCTTC | CASRDRQYNEQFF | NA | TRBD1 | TRBJ2-1 | TRBV6-6
TGTGCCAGCAGTTTACGGGGGGCGCGAAACTATGGCTACACCTTC | CASSLRGARNYGYTF | NA | NA | TRBJ1-2 | TRBV27
TGTGCCAGCAGTTTTTCAGGTTTTTATCAGCCCCAGCATTTT | CASSFSGFYQPQHF | few | NA | TRBJ1-5 | TRBV28
TGTGCCAGCAGTGAACCGGACAGGGACTCTGGAAACACCATATATTTT | CASSEPDRDSGNTIYF | NA | TRBD1 | TRBJ1-3 | TRBV2
TGTGCCGGGAGGGTTTCCTACGAGCAGTACTTC | CAGRVSYEQYF | NA | TRBD2 | TRBJ2-7 | TRBV5-4
TGTGCCAGCAGCTTAGGAGCGGGACAGGGATTTAACTATGGCTACACCTTC | CASSLGAGQGFNYGYTF | NA | TRBD1 | TRBJ1-2 | TRBV7-9
TGTGCCAGTAGTAGGCTTCCTCTCTCTGGAAACACCATATATTTT | CASSRLPLSGNTIYF | NA | NA | TRBJ1-3 | TRBV19
TGTGCCAGTAGTTCGAGAGGGACTGGCTATGGCTACACCTTC | CASSSRGTGYGYTF | NA | NA | TRBJ1-2 | TRBV19
TGTGCCAGTTCGAAGGCAGGGGTGTGGACTCAGCCCCAGCATTTT | CASSKAGVWTQPQHF | NA | NA | TRBJ1-5 | TRBV19
TGTGCCAGCAGCCCGCCTGGGTATGGCTACACCTTC | CASSPPGYGYTF | NA | NA | TRBJ1-2 | TRBV7-9
TGTGCCAGCAGCCAAGTACCAGGGCTGGGCACTGAAGCTTTCTTT | CASSQVPGLGTEAFF | NA | NA | TRBJ1-1 | TRBV14
TGTGCCAGCAGCTTAGGGAGGGCCCCTCCAAATGAGCAGTTCTTC | CASSLGRAPPNEQFF | NA | NA | TRBJ2-1 | TRBV11-2